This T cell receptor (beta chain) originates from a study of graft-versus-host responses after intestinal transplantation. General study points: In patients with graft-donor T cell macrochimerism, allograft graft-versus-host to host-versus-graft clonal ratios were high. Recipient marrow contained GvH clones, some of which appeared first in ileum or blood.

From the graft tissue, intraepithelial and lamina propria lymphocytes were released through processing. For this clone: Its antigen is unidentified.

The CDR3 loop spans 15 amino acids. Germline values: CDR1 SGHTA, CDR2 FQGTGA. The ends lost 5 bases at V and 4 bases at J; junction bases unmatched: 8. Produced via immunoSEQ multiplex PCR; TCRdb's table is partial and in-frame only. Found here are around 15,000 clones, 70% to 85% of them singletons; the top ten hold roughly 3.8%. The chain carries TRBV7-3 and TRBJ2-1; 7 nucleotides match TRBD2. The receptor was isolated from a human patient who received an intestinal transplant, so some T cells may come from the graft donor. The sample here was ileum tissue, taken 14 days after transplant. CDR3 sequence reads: CASSETSAAYNEQFF. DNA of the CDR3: TGTGCCAGCAGCGAAACTAGCGCGGCGTACAATGAGCAGTTCTTC.